This T cell receptor (beta chain) was profiled in a study of shared clonotypes between healthy human individuals. Broader study findings: Larger richness was generally estimated for naive than memory subsets. The four-donor shared clonotypes exceeded non-shared clonotypes in generation probability, with non-shared ones scoring lower. Researchers sampled blood only, noting tissue repertoires likely differ.

Profiling relied on immunoSEQ multiplex PCR, and the TCRdb table lists in-frame clones only, not all of them. This sample carries 1,500,000 or so clones, around 97% of them seen once, and the ten largest clones take about 1%. As to this clone: The antigen remains undetermined.

V lost 1 base to trimming and J lost 6 bases; unmatched junction nucleotides: 11. In germline, CDR1 is SGHKS, CDR2 YYEKEE (reference sequence). This CDR3 has 16 residues. Both subsets, CD45RA+ naive and CD45RA-negative memory, were split from the CD4+ cells. This chain connects TRBV5-5 to TRBJ2-3; 7 bases map to TRBD1. Sequencing used naive CD4+ T cells sorted from blood. Subset given: CD45RA+ positively selected. The sequence was obtained from a man aged 25-45 years in good health. In nucleotides, the CDR3 is TGTGCCAGCAGCTTGTCGGGACAGCTATTGGCCGATACGCAGTATTTT. Encoded protein: CASSLSGQLLADTQYF.